The subject of this entry is one T cell receptor beta chain. This clonotype has just a few counts. It has no known antigen specificity. No base qualities exist here, and no much larger clone lies one base off it. These data come from a study of T-cell reconstitution after alpha-beta-depleted transplantation in children (dated by TCRdb to 2016 to 2018). For the study in its entirety: Using TCR repertoire profiling, the study followed T-cell immune reconstitution in a quantitative way in children after TCRalphabeta/CD19-depleted allogeneic hematopoietic cell transplantation. What the work shows at the level of the full study, not this receptor alone: Over subsequent months, a decline in hyperexpanded clone frequencies was noted, and after one year, T-cell counts and TCRbeta diversity were mostly ascribed to newly produced T cells. In some patients, the high TCRbeta diversity seen at day 60 was put down to recipient T cells and intrathymic progenitors that had survived conditioning. The apparently early recovery of alphabetaT-cell counts about two months after transplant reportedly depended on only several hundred rapidly expanded clones that came from non-depleted graft cells.

This specimen's treatment or condition label, interpreted: allogeneic hematopoietic cell transplantation with graft depleted of TCRalphabeta T cells and CD19 B cells. Transplant recipients were children who received TCRalphabeta/CD19-depleted allogeneic hematopoietic cell grafts. The library came from PCR. The run used an Illumina HiSeq 2500. TCR library preparation used molecular barcoding, with unique molecular identifiers applied to normalize quantification of the TCRbeta repertoire. Starting from the raw public reads, TCRdb applied fastp trimming at Q25, assembled clones with MiXCR and retained in-frame beta chains. Rows merge per CDR3 protein into single entries with the most common DNA and genes. This sample comprises around 580,000 distinct CDR3 sequences, over 25% of them detected only once. Clones ranked in the top ten supply around a third of the sample. The sequenced sample was PBMCs, obtained before TCRalphabeta/CD19-depleted stem cell transplant. The receptor was isolated from a boy under two years old with Wiskott-Aldrich syndrome, due to receive a stem cell transplant.

The CDR3 region has the sequence CASSLTPGLAIYEQYF. Here is the DNA: TGTGCCAGCAGTTTAACCCCGGGACTAGCTATTTACGAGCAGTACTTC. The V gene is TRBV27 and the J gene is TRBJ2-7; TRBD2 aligns with 9 central bases. From the cysteine up to the phenylalanine, the CDR3 has a length of 16 residues. Just the 48-base CDR3 DNA is kept, in frame starting at base 1. In the germline V gene (reference sequence), CDR1 corresponds to MNHEY and CDR2 to SMNVEV. Here V drops 2 bases and J drops 4 bases, and the junction holds 9 bases not matched to any gene.